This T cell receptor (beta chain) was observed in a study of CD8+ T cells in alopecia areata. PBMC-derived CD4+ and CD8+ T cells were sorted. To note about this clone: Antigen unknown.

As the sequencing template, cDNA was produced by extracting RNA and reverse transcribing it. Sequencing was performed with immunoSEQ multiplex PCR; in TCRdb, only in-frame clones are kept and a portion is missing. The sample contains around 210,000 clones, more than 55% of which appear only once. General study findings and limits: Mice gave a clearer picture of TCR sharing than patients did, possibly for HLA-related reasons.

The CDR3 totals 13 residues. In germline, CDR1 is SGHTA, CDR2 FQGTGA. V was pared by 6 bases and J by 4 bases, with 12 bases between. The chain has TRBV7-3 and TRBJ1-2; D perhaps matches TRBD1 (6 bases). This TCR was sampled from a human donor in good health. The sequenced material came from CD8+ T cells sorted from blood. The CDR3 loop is CASRRTDSYGYTF. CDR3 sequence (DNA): TGTGCCAGCAGGCGGACGGACAGCTATGGCTACACCTTC.